This note documents a single TCR beta chain sequence. Compared with the rest of its sample, this clone is medium-sized (0.01 to 0.1%). Which antigen it targets is not known. Base qualities are not recorded, but no much larger clone differs from it by a single base. The library was obtained by the immunoSEQ multiplex PCR assay. As for the authors' bioinformatics: A statistical classification framework was developed to diagnose cytomegalovirus status using the catalog of TCR beta chain sequences. TCRdb stores this immuneACCESS table with in-frame sequences only. Part of the clones is absent; in the studies checked, under half of the shortfall reflects unresolved V genes, and no reason is known for the rest. The DNA gave D and trimming, while V, J and clone size come from that table. For this sample the table gives 45,000 to 65,000 clones, of which around 93% were detected only once. Around 1.7% of the sample goes to the ten largest clones.

The sample is drawn from a study of cytomegalovirus exposure and HLA in healthy donors (dated by TCRdb to the late 2010s). Describing the broader study: According to a later analysis, the 120 or so validation repertoires were produced on the same platform as the 700 or so repertoires of the first cohort. The study aimed to test whether signatures of past pathogen exposure could be identified by cataloging public T cell receptors. Along with the approximately 700-subject first cohort, a separate validation cohort of about 110 different subjects was used. The study combined high-throughput TCR immunosequencing, statistical association of individual TCRs with disease status, and machine learning to predict cytomegalovirus infection status.

Donors formed part of the validation cohort, which comprised about 130 subjects and was distinct from the first cohort of under 800 subjects. The investigation overall reported the following: Of the cluster scores, 85% to 95% were above 0 in a later analysis, which found that TCRs clustered in the first cohort also tended to co-occur in the 120 validation repertoires. Three of the identified cytomegalovirus-associated TCR beta chains were confirmed in vitro to be specific for cytomegalovirus antigens. The validation cohort had no HLA typing available for a later analysis, so co-occurrence within that cohort was assessed over all 120 or so repertoires. In both the original and validation cohorts, the classifier was reported to diagnose cytomegalovirus status with high specificity and sensitivity. The study listed 164 TCR beta chains as associated with cytomegalovirus. The authors suggested that the approach could potentially be generalized to other disease states and immunological phenotypes. Across donors, most TCR sequences were observed very rarely, whereas some public TCRs were present in many individuals.

Taken from cysteine to phenylalanine, the CDR3 has 15 residues. The retained sequence is limited to the CDR3, 45 bases, with the frame set at the first base. V and J lose 0 bases and 7 bases, and a span of 13 bases separates them. From a lookup of the germline V gene (reference sequence), CDR1 and CDR2 are LNHDA and SQIVND. This receptor was obtained from a woman aged 18-29 years in good health and CMV-seropositive. The sample consisted of PBMCs. The V and J genes are TRBV19 and TRBJ1-5; no confident D gene assignment can be made. The DNA reads as follows: TGTGCCAGTAGTATAGATATTAACAGAAGCCAGCCCCAGCATTTT. The translation is CASSIDINRSQPQHF.